The source of this TCR beta chain is a study of blood T cell repertoires in COVID-19. Overall study: Acute and convalescent COVID-19 specimens originated in the United States, Italy and Spain. T cells, B-cell-depleted T cells, or PBMCs provided the cDNA or gDNA that served as material.

Per the authors' pipeline: Estimation of nucleated cell counts relied on the amplification of reference gene primers. The assay was immunoSEQ multiplex PCR, and TCRdb's table has in-frame clones only and misses some. V and J calls plus clone size are reproduced from that table; the DNA served to infer D and trimming. The data contain about 20,000 clones, 88% of them singletons. Germline V CDR1 and CDR2: KGHSH, LQKENI. Trimming removed 3 bases from V and 2 bases from J; junction bases left unmatched: 9. The CDR3 is 16 residues long. The rearrangement links TRBV18 to TRBJ2-5; 7 nucleotides align to TRBD1. The sample comprised peripheral blood. The clonotype comes from a human donor in a cohort sampled during active COVID-19. In DNA form, the CDR3 reads TGTGCCAGCTCACCGCGCATAGGGGACAGTCAAGAGACCCAGTACTTC. Translated, it gives CASSPRIGDSQETQYF.